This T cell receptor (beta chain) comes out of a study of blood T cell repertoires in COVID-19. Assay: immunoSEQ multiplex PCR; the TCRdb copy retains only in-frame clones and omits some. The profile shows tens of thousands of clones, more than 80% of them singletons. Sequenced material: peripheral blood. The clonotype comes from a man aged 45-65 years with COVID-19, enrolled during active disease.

The CDR3 nucleotides read TGTGCCAGCAGTTCCCTGACAGGACCAAACTATGGCTACACCTTC. Protein sequence: CASSSLTGPNYGYTF. The genes are TRBV6-5 and TRBJ1-2, with D perhaps matching TRBD1 (6 bases). The CDR3 covers 15 residues. Germline values: CDR1 MNHEY, CDR2 SVGAGI. Trimming pared 4 bases from V and 2 bases from J, leaving 14 bases between.